This record covers a single T cell receptor (beta chain). Together with a sample-barcoded 5' primer, a J-beta primer mix was included in a second PCR lasting roughly 6 to 12 cycles. TCRdb independently ran MiXCR on the 5' RACE reads; one entry per CDR3 protein. The sample yields about 800,000 distinct CDR3 sequences, roughly 64% seen once. This record comes from a study of blood T cells in healthy people across ages. The source of this sequence is a young man in good health. Sequencing was performed on blood.

Here the CDR3 reads CASSPQQGSYYEQYF. DNA for the CDR3: TGTGCCAGCAGTCCACAACAGGGGTCGTACTACGAGCAGTACTTC. The rearrangement joins TRBV6-5 to TRBJ2-7, with 7 positions matching TRBD1. The ends lost 5 bases at V and 3 bases at J; junction bases unmatched: 10. The germline V gene encodes CDR1 MNHEY and CDR2 SVGAGI. The length of the CDR3 is 15 residues.